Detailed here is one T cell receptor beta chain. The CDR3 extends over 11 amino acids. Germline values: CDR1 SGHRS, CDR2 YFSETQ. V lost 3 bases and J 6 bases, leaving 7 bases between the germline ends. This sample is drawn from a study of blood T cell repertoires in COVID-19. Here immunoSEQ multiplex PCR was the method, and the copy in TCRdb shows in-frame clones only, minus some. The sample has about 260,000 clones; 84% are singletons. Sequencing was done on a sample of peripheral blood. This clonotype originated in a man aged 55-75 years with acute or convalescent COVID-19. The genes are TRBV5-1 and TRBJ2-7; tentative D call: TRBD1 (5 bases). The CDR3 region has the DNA TGCGCCAGCAGCTCAGGGATCGAGCAGTACTTC. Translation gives CASSSGIEQYF.